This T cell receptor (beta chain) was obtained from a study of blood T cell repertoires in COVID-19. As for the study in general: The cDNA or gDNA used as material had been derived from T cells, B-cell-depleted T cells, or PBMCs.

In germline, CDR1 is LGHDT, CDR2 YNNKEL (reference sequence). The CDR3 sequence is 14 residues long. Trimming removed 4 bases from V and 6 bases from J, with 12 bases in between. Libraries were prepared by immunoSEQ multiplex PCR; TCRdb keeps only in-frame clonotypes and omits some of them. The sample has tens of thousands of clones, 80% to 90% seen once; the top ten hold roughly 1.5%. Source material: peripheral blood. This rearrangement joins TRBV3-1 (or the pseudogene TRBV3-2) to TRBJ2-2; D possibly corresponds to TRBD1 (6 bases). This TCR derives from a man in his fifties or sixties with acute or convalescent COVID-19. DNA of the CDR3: TGTGCCAGCAGCCGCCGACAGGTTCCCGGGGAGCTGTTTTTT. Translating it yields CASSRRQVPGELFF.